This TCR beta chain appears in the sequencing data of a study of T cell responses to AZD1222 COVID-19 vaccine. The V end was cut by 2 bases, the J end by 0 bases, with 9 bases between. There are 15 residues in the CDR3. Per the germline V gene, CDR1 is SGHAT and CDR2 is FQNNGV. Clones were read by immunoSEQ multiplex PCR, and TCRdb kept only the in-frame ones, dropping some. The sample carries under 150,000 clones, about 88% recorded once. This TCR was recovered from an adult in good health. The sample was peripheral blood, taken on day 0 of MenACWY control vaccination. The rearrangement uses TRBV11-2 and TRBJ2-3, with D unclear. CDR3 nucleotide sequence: TGTGCCAGCAGCTTAACTGGTTCTAGCACAGATACGCAGTATTTT. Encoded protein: CASSLTGSSTDTQYF.